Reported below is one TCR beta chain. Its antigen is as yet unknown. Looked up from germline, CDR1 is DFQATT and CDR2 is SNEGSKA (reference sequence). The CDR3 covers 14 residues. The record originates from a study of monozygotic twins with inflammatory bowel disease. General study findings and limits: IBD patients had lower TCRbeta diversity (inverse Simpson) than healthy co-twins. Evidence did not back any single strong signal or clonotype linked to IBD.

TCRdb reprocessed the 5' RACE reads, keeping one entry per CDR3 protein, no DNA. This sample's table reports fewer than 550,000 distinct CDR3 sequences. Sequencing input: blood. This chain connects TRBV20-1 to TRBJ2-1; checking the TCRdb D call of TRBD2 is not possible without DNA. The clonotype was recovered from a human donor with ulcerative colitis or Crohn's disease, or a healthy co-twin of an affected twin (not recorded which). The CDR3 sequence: CSAIRDYAYNEQFF.